This record covers a single TCR beta chain. Its antigen is not known. The entry originates in a study of vaccination and CD4 T cells after COVID-19. Study information: Controls had a CEFX pool, an HIV-1 Nef pool, or no peptide added.

Oncomine TCR Beta short-read sequencing was applied to DNA from cultured CD4+ T cells. TCRdb re-called the PCR reads through MiXCR, storing one row per CDR3 protein. The sample has 10,000 to 15,000 distinct CDR3 sequences, roughly four fifths seen once; the top ten hold roughly 7.8%. The treatment here: roughly 11-day PBMC culture with coronavirus spike peptide pools or control peptides (ViraFEST assay). Expanded clonotypes were found by TCR sequencing after peptide-pool stimulation (ViraFEST). Prior SARS-CoV-2 infection was excluded in healthy vaccine recipients by negative nucleocapsid antibodies before and after vaccination. The CDR3 has 15 residues. V lost 1 base and J 3 bases, leaving 10 bases between the germline ends. Germline CDR1 is MGHRA and CDR2 is YSYEKL.

The rearrangement links TRBV4-1 to TRBJ1-5, with unresolved D. This receptor was identified in a human donor who received a COVID-19 vaccine. Sequencing was performed on CD4+ T cells from blood, cultured in vitro, taken after SARS-CoV-2 vaccination. The CDR3 nucleotides are TGCGCCAGCAGCCAAGGACTGAGAATCAATCAGCCCCAGCATTTT. Encoded protein: CASSQGLRINQPQHF.